This TCR beta chain was retrieved from a study of blood T cells in healthy people across ages. The V gene's germline CDR1 is DFQATT and CDR2 SNEGSKA (reference sequence). The CDR3 is made up of 13 amino acids. V lost 6 bases to trimming and J lost 3 bases, with 12 bases between them. Remarks on this clonotype: Its specificity is unknown.

A second PCR, run for about 6 to 12 cycles, used a sample-barcoded 5' primer plus a J-beta primer mix. TCRdb reprocessed the 5' RACE reads via MiXCR and lists one record per CDR3 protein. The sample comprises 790,000 or so distinct CDR3 sequences, roughly 46% of which are singletons, and roughly 20% rests with the top ten. Study findings and constraints: Roughly linear declines in TCR beta diversity per million T cells occurred with age.

This chain connects TRBV20-1 to TRBJ2-4; TRBD2 is a possible D gene (5 bases). The sample was blood. The TCR originated in a man older than 75 in good health. The CDR3 sequence is CSAHLRGKNIQYF. For the CDR3, the DNA is TGCAGTGCACATTTACGGGGCAAAAACATTCAGTACTTC.